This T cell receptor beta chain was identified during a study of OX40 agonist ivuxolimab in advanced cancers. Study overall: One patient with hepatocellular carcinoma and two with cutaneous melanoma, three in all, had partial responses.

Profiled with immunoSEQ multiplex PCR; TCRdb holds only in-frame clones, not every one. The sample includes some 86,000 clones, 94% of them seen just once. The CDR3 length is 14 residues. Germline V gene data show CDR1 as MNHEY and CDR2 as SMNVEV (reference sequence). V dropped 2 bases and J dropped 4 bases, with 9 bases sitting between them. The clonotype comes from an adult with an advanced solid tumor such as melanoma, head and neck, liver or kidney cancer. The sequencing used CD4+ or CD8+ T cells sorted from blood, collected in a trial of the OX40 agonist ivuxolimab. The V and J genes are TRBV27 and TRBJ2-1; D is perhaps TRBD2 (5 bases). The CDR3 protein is CASSLDGLYNEQFF. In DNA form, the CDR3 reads TGTGCCAGCAGTTTAGATGGACTGTACAATGAGCAGTTCTTC.